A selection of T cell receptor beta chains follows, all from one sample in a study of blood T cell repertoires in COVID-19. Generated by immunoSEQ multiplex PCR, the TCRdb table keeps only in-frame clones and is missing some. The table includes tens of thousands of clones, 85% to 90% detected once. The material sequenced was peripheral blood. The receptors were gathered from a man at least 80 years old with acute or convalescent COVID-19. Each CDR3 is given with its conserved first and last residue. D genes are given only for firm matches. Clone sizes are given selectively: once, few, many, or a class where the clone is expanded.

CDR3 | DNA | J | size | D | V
CASSPRVTSPASYNEQFF | TGTGCCAGCAGCCCTAGGGTGACTAGCCCAGCCTCCTACAATGAGCAGTTCTTC | TRBJ2-1 | . | TRBD2 | TRBV7-6
CASSIRQTTNEKLFF | TGTGCCAGCAGTATACGACAGACAACTAATGAAAAACTGTTTTTT | TRBJ1-4 | . | . | TRBV28
CASSLVSSGGRTGELFF | TGCGCCAGCAGCTTGGTGTCTAGCGGGGGGCGGACCGGGGAGCTGTTTTTT | TRBJ2-2 | . | TRBD2 | TRBV5-1
CASGSRGPGEKLFF | TGCGCCAGTGGCTCCAGGGGGCCGGGTGAAAAACTGTTTTTT | TRBJ1-4 | . | TRBD1 | TRBV5-1
CASSYTGPQETQYF | TGTGCCAGCAGTTATACAGGGCCCCAAGAGACCCAGTACTTC | TRBJ2-5 | . | . | TRBV6-2/TRBV6-3
CASSLDLQGSVAKNIQYF | TGTGCCAGCAGCTTAGATTTGCAGGGGTCTGTAGCCAAAAACATTCAGTACTTC | TRBJ2-4 | . | . | TRBV11-2
CASSQGQGHSGNTIYF | TGTGCCAGCTCACAAGGACAGGGTCACTCTGGAAACACCATATATTTT | TRBJ1-3 | . | TRBD1 | TRBV18
CASSVASGATYEQYF | TGCGCCAGCAGCGTTGCTAGCGGGGCAACCTACGAGCAGTACTTC | TRBJ2-7 | once | TRBD2 | TRBV5-1
CASSRTGQGAIEQYF | TGTGCCAGCAGCCGCACGGGACAGGGGGCAATTGAGCAGTACTTC | TRBJ2-7 | once | TRBD1 | TRBV9
CASSLEWTSGRYEQYF | TGTGCCAGCAGCTTAGAGTGGACTAGCGGGAGGTACGAGCAGTACTTC | TRBJ2-7 | . | TRBD2 | TRBV7-2
CASSLQRADEQYF | TGTGCCAGCAGCTTACAGCGGGCTGACGAGCAGTACTTC | TRBJ2-7 | . | . | TRBV5-4
CASSISGQGAGETQYF | . | TRBJ2-5 | . | . | TRBV19
CASSPPGESRNIQYF | TGTGCCAGCTCACCCCCAGGGGAGTCTCGAAACATTCAGTACTTC | TRBJ2-4 | . | . | TRBV18
CATSRVDRRQDEQYF | TGTGCCACCAGCAGAGTCGACAGGAGGCAAGACGAGCAGTACTTC | TRBJ2-7 | . | . | TRBV15
CASSLLAGKTGPLEQYF | TGTGCCAGCAGCTTACTTGCGGGTAAGACAGGTCCCCTCGAGCAGTACTTC | TRBJ2-7 | . | . | TRBV7-9
CASSQDNRGGYTF | TGTGCCAGCAGCCAAGACAACAGGGGAGGCTACACCTTC | TRBJ1-2 | . | TRBD1 | TRBV3-1/TRBV3-2